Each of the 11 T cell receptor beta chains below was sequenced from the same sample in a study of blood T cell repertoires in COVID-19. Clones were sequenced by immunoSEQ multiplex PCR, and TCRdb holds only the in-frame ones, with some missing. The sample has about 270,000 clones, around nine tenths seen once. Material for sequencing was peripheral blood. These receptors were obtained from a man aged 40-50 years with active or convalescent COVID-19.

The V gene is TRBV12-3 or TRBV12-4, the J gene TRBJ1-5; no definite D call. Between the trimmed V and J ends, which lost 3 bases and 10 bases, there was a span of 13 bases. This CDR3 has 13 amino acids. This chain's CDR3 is CASSLTAGAPQHF. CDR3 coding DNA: TGTGCCAGCAGTTTGACCGCGGGTGCCCCCCAGCATTTT.

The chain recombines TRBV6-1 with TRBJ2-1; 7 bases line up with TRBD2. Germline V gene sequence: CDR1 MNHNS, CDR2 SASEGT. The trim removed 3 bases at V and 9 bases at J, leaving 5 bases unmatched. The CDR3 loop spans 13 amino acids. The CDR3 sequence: CASSEGGWGEQFF. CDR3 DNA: TGTGCCAGCAGTGAGGGAGGGTGGGGTGAGCAGTTCTTC.

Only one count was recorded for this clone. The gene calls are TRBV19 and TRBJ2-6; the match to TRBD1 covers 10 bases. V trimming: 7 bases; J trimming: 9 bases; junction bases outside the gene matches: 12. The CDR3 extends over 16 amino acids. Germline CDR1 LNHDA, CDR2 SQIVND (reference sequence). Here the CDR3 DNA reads TGTGCCAGTACCCCGGGACAGGGGTTTAGTGGCAACGTCCTGACTTTC. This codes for CASTPGQGFSGNVLTF.

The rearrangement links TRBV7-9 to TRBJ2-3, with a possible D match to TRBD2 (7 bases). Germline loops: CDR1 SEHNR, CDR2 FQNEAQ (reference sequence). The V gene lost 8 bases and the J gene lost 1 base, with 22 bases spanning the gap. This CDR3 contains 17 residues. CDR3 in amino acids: CASQEGGLAGRTDTQYF. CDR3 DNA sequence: TGTGCCAGCCAAGAAGGGGGTTTAGCGGGTCGCACAGATACGCAGTATTTT.

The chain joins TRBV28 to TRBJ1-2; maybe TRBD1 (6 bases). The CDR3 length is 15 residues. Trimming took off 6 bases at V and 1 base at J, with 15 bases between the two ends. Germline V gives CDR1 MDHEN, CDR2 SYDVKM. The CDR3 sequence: CASRAGQKVNYGYTF. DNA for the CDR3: TGTGCCAGCAGGGCCGGACAGAAAGTTAACTATGGCTACACCTTC.

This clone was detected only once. CDR3 bases: TGTGCCAGCAGCGTGCAGGGCGCGAACACCGGGGAGCTGTTTTTT. Translating gives CASSVQGANTGELFF. V gene TRBV9 combines with J gene TRBJ2-2, with D maybe TRBD1 (5 bases). Trimming took off 2 bases at V and 0 bases at J, with 8 bases between the two ends. CDR1 and CDR2 (germline): SGDLS, YYNGEE. The CDR3 length is 15 residues.

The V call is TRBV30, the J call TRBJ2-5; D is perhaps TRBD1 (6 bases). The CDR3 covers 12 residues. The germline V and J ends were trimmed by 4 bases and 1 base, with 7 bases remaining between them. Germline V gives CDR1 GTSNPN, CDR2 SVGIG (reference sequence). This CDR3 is CAWTGAQETQYF. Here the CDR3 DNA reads TGTGCCTGGACAGGGGCCCAAGAGACCCAGTACTTC. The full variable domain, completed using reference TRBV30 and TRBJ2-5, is SQTIHQWPATLVQPVGSPLSLECTVEGTSNPNLYWYRQAAGRGLQLLFYSVGIGQISSEVPQNLSASRPQDRQFILSSKKLLLSDSGFYLCAWTGAQETQYFGPGTRLLVL.

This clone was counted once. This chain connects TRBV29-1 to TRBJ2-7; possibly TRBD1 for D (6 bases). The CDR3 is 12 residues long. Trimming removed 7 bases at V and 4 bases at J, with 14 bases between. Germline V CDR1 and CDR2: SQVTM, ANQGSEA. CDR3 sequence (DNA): TGCAGCGGCGCGGACAGCGTTTACGAGCAGTACTTC. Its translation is CSGADSVYEQYF.

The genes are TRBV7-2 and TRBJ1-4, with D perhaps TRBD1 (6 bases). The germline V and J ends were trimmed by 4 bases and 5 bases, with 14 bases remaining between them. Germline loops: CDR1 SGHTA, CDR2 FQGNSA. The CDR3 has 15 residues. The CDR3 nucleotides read TGTGCCAGCAGCTCGTACAGGGCGCAGAATGAAAAACTGTTTTTT. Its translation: CASSSYRAQNEKLFF. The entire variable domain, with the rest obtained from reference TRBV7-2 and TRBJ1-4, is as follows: GAGVSQSPSNKVTEKGKDVELRCDPISGHTALYWYRQSLGQGLEFLIYFQGNSAPDKSGLPSDRFSAERTGGSVSTLTIQRTQQEDSAVYLCASSSYRAQNEKLFFGSGTQLSVL.

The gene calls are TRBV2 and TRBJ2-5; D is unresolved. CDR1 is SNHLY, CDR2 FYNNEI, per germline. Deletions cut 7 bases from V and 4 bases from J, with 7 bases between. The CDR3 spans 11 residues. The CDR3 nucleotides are TGTGCCAGCACAGGTAGAGAGACCCAGTACTTC. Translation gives CASTGRETQYF.

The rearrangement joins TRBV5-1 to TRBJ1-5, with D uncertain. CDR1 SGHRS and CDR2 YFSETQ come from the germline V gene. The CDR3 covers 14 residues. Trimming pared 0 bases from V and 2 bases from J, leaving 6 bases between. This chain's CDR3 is CASSLGAGNQPQHF. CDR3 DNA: TGCGCCAGCAGCTTGGGGGCAGGCAATCAGCCCCAGCATTTT.